This T cell receptor (beta chain) was captured by sequencing in a study of blood T cell repertoires in COVID-19. Study-wide context: There were acute and convalescent COVID-19 samples, and they came from the United States, Italy and Spain.

Assay used: immunoSEQ multiplex PCR; TCRdb lists only in-frame clones, some missing. The repertoire includes more than 95,000 clones, about four fifths of them detected once, and 5.5% to 6% sits in the top ten. In germline, CDR1 is SGHTA, CDR2 FQGNSA. The CDR3 spans 15 residues. Trimming removed 1 base from V and 2 bases from J, with 12 bases in between. The chain has TRBV7-2 and TRBJ2-7, with D maybe TRBD2 (6 bases). The clonotype originates from a man older than 75 with active or convalescent COVID-19. The specimen was peripheral blood. The CDR3 DNA is TGTGCCAGCAGCTTAGATGGAGGGGTTACCTACGAGCAGTACTTC. This sequence encodes CASSLDGGVTYEQYF.